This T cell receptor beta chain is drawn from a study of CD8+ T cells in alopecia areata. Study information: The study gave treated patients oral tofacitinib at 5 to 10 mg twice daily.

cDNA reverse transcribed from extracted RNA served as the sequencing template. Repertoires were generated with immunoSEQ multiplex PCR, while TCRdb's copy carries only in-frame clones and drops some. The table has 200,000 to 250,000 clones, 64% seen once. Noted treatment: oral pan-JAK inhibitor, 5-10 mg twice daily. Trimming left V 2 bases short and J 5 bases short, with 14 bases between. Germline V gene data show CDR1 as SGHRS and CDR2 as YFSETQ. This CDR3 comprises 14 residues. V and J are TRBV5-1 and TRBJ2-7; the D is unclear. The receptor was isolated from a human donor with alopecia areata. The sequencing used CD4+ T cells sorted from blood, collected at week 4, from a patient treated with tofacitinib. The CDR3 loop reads CASSLERPSHEQYF. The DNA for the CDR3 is TGCGCCAGCAGCTTAGAGAGACCAAGCCACGAGCAGTACTTC.